This T cell receptor beta chain was sequenced for a study of blood T cell repertoires in COVID-19. Study background: Samples came from the United States, Italy and Spain, spanning acute and convalescent COVID-19. Sources were T cells, B-cell-depleted T cells, or PBMCs; the material itself was cDNA or gDNA.

CDR1 and CDR2 from the germline V gene are SGHRS and YFSETQ. The J segment lost 0 bases and the V segment lost 4 bases, leaving 6 bases of the junction unmatched. CDR3 length: 15 amino acids. Original data processing: Reference gene primer amplification gave estimated nucleated cell counts. TCRdb keeps only in-frame clones here, not all; method: immunoSEQ multiplex PCR. The DNA gave D and trimming, while V, J and clone size come from that table. Found here are 100,000 or so clones, 85% of them singletons; the top ten hold about 1.8%. This sequence originates from a woman in her sixties or seventies with active or convalescent COVID-19. The sample taken for sequencing was peripheral blood. The rearrangement links TRBV5-1 to TRBJ1-2; 7 nucleotides align to TRBD1. The CDR3 spells CASSIDGTANYGYTF. The CDR3 DNA reads TGCGCCAGCAGCATAGACGGGACAGCTAACTATGGCTACACCTTC.